Shown below are 28 T cell receptor beta chains from a single sample sequenced in a study of blood T cell repertoires in COVID-19. Clones were read by immunoSEQ multiplex PCR, and TCRdb kept only the in-frame ones, dropping some. The profile shows almost 350,000 clones, about 88% of them singletons. Sequences were obtained from PBMCs or T cells enriched from blood (not recorded which). These receptors all stem from a woman in her thirties who had been exposed to COVID-19.

This clone was found a few times. This chain connects TRBV24-1 to TRBJ1-2; 9 positions match TRBD1. CDR3 length: 15 residues. V shed 4 bases, J shed 7 bases, and the junction held 9 bases outside the gene matches. Germline CDR1 is KGHDR and CDR2 is SFDVKD. The CDR3 sequence: CATSDPGTGPGGYTF. In DNA, the CDR3 is TGTGCCACCAGTGACCCCGGGACAGGGCCTGGTGGCTACACCTTC.

This clone was observed once. The V call is TRBV18, the J call TRBJ2-5; maybe TRBD2 (5 bases). CDR1 is KGHSH, CDR2 LQKENI, per germline. Trimming left V 3 bases short and J 0 bases short, with 8 bases between. There are 14 residues in the CDR3. CDR3 coding DNA: TGTGCCAGCTCACCCCTTAGCGACCAAGAGACCCAGTACTTC. Encoded protein: CASSPLSDQETQYF.

The V and J genes are TRBV24-1 and TRBJ2-5; 11 bases fit TRBD1. After removal of 4 bases from V and 7 bases from J, the junction contained 4 bases not matched to a gene. There are 14 residues in the CDR3. Looked up from germline, CDR1 is KGHDR and CDR2 is SFDVKD. CDR3 DNA sequence: TGTGCCACCAGTGACTCAGGGACAGGGGGGACCCAGTACTTC. Its protein product is CATSDSGTGGTQYF.

V is TRBV3-1 (or the pseudogene TRBV3-2) and J is TRBJ1-5; 9 bases are shared with TRBD1. Trimming cost V 4 bases and J 4 bases; bases outside gene matches: 11. The germline V gene has CDR1 LGHDT and CDR2 YNNKEL (reference sequence). The length of the CDR3 is 17 residues. The CDR3 protein is CASSLGTGFGANQPQHF. CDR3 coding DNA: TGTGCCAGCAGCCTCGGGACAGGGTTTGGAGCGAATCAGCCCCAGCATTTT.

The V call is TRBV3-1 (or the pseudogene TRBV3-2), the J call TRBJ2-1, with 15 bases aligning to TRBD2. V trimming: 4 bases; J trimming: 12 bases; junction bases outside the gene matches: 7. The CDR3 has 15 residues. Germline CDR1 is LGHDT and CDR2 is YNNKEL (reference sequence). CDR3 nucleotides: TGTGCCAGCAGCCGCGGACTAGCGGGAGGGCGGTGGCAGTTCTTC. Residues: CASSRGLAGGRWQFF.

The rearrangement joins TRBV4-2 to TRBJ2-4; 8 positions agree with TRBD2. Germline V CDR1 and CDR2: LGHNA, YNFKEQ. The CDR3 contains 18 residues. J gave up 3 bases and V 0 bases, and 10 bases lay outside the gene matches. Written as DNA, the CDR3 is TGTGCCAGCAGCCAAGATTTCAGCGGGAGTTTGGTCAAAAACATTCAGTACTTC. Protein product: CASSQDFSGSLVKNIQYF.

The chain uses TRBV4-1 and TRBJ2-5; D is possibly TRBD2 (5 bases). Trimming removed 0 bases from V and 5 bases from J, with 13 bases in between. The CDR3 covers 15 residues. Germline assignment: CDR1 MGHRA and CDR2 YSYEKL. The CDR3 loop is CASSQEPGILETQYF. In DNA, the CDR3 is TGCGCCAGCAGCCAAGAACCGGGGATTTTGGAGACCCAGTACTTC.

The V gene is TRBV5-1, the J gene TRBJ1-4, with TRBD1 identical over 9 bases. Germline CDR1 is SGHRS and CDR2 is YFSETQ. The CDR3 sequence is 15 residues long. V was clipped by 4 bases and J by 8 bases; unmatched bases: 9. DNA of the CDR3: TGCGCCAGCAGCGGAGGGACAGGGTGGGAAGAAAAACTGTTTTTT. Protein: CASSGGTGWEEKLFF.

The chain recombines TRBV7-9 with TRBJ2-7, with TRBD2 identical over 11 bases. The V and J ends lost 4 bases and 0 bases, in that order; junction bases with no gene match: 5. Germline assignment: CDR1 SEHNR and CDR2 FQNEAQ (reference sequence). The CDR3 has 16 amino acids. CDR3 sequence: CASSSTSGAGSYEQYF. The CDR3 DNA reads TGTGCCAGCAGCTCGACTAGCGGGGCGGGCTCCTACGAGCAGTACTTC.

The chain couples TRBV13 to TRBJ1-1; D remains unclear. Germline V CDR1 and CDR2: PRHDT, FYEKMQ (reference sequence). The CDR3 consists of 14 residues. V lost 3 bases to trimming and J lost 1 base, with 9 bases between them. The DNA of the CDR3 is TGTGCCAGCAGCTTCCGCAGGTGGAACACTGAAGCTTTCTTT. This sequence encodes CASSFRRWNTEAFF.

The gene calls are TRBV5-1 and TRBJ2-1; tentatively, D is TRBD1 (5 bases). The CDR3 runs 16 residues. Per the germline V gene, CDR1 is SGHRS and CDR2 is YFSETQ. Trimming stripped 3 bases from V and 8 bases from J, with 21 bases between. The CDR3 DNA follows: TGCGCCAGCAGCTCCGAACCCCCGCAACAGGCCCATGAGCAGTTCTTC. Protein product: CASSSEPPQQAHEQFF.

V gene TRBV27 combines with J gene TRBJ2-2; maybe TRBD1 (5 bases). The germline V and J ends were trimmed by 7 bases and 6 bases, with 18 bases remaining between them. Germline V gives CDR1 MNHEY, CDR2 SMNVEV (reference sequence). The CDR3 is made up of 15 amino acids. CDR3 amino acids: CASMLGPGFPGELFF. CDR3 bases: TGTGCCAGCATGCTGGGGCCAGGGTTTCCCGGGGAGCTGTTTTTT.

This clone is a singleton in its sample. This rearrangement joins TRBV27 to TRBJ2-7; 9 nucleotides align to TRBD2. Germline loops: CDR1 MNHEY, CDR2 SMNVEV (reference sequence). The CDR3 is made up of 16 amino acids. V shed 4 bases, J shed 4 bases, and the junction held 11 bases outside the gene matches. The CDR3 loop reads CASSSAWTSAEYEQYF. DNA of the CDR3: TGTGCCAGCAGTTCAGCATGGACTAGCGCCGAATACGAGCAGTACTTC.

This clone was observed once. This chain joins TRBV18 and TRBJ2-4, with D hard to call. The germline V gene has CDR1 KGHSH and CDR2 LQKENI. The V gene lost 4 bases and the J gene lost 0 bases, with 7 bases spanning the gap. There are 14 residues in the CDR3. CDR3 sequence: CASSQEIAKNIQYF. CDR3 bases: TGTGCCAGCTCACAGGAGATAGCCAAAAACATTCAGTACTTC.

This clone came up once. This chain links TRBV28 with TRBJ1-2; 7 nucleotides align to TRBD1. The CDR3 covers 13 residues. The germline CDR1 and CDR2 sequences are MDHEN and SYDVKM. Unmatched junction bases numbered 4, after V lost 5 bases and J lost 4 bases. CDR3: CASSSTGVYGYTF. The CDR3 DNA is TGTGCCAGCAGTAGTACAGGGGTCTATGGCTACACCTTC.

This chain joins TRBV28 and TRBJ1-2, with D perhaps matching TRBD1 (6 bases). The CDR3 totals 13 residues. V shed 5 bases and J shed 4 bases, with 11 bases lying between them. Germline V gene lookup returns CDR1 MDHEN and CDR2 SYDVKM. This chain's CDR3 is CASSRGAGYGYTF. CDR3 nucleotide sequence: TGTGCCAGCAGTCGGGGGGCTGGCTATGGCTACACCTTC.

The J gene is TRBJ1-2, the V gene TRBV7-3; D ambiguous. Per the germline V gene, CDR1 is SGHTA and CDR2 is FQGTGA. The ends were cut back, 2 bases at V and 2 bases at J, with 12 bases in the middle. This CDR3 is built from 15 residues. CDR3 amino acids: CASSLSPTDNYGYTF. The CDR3, as DNA: TGTGCCAGCAGCTTATCCCCCACAGACAACTATGGCTACACCTTC.

The chain links TRBV27 to TRBJ2-7; a possible D gene is TRBD1 (6 bases). This CDR3 region has 13 residues. V was pared by 10 bases and J by 0 bases, with 13 bases between. Germline assignment: CDR1 MNHEY and CDR2 SMNVEV (reference sequence). In DNA form, the CDR3 reads TGTGCCACCAGATTCAGGGGCTCCTACGAGCAGTACTTC. Amino acids: CATRFRGSYEQYF.

The V call is TRBV28, the J call TRBJ1-5; D may be TRBD1 (6 bases). Germline lookup yields CDR1 MDHEN and CDR2 SYDVKM. The V end lost 3 bases, the J end lost 9 bases, and 15 bases lay between the germline ends. The CDR3 runs to 14 residues. The CDR3 nucleotides read TGTGCCAGCAGTTTTGGACAGTATCTTTCGCCCCAGCATTTT. Translation gives CASSFGQYLSPQHF. The entire variable domain, with the rest obtained from reference TRBV28 and TRBJ1-5, is as follows: DVKVTQSSRYLVKRTGEKVFLECVQDMDHENMFWYRQDPGLGLRLIYFSYDVKMKEKGDIPEGYSVSREKKERFSLILESASTNQTSMYLCASSFGQYLSPQHFGDGTRLSIL.

V gene TRBV7-9 combines with J gene TRBJ2-5, with D maybe TRBD1 (6 bases). Germline CDR1 SEHNR, CDR2 FQNEAQ (reference sequence). The CDR3 totals 14 residues. The V and J ends lost 0 bases and 5 bases respectively, with 10 bases between them. Here the CDR3 DNA reads TGTGCCAGCAGCTTAGCGAGGACAGTGGAGACCCAGTACTTC. Amino acids: CASSLARTVETQYF.

The rearrangement joins TRBV2 to TRBJ2-7; 8 positions match TRBD1. The CDR3 contains 14 residues. From germline, CDR1 is SNHLY and CDR2 FYNNEI. The trim removed 7 bases at V and 3 bases at J, leaving 8 bases unmatched. The CDR3 DNA sequence: TGTGCCAGCATTCCGGACAGGGCCAGCTACGAGCAGTACTTC. It translates to CASIPDRASYEQYF.

This clone was detected once. This chain connects TRBV3-1 (or the pseudogene TRBV3-2) to TRBJ2-5; 10 nucleotides line up with TRBD2. The germline V gene has CDR1 LGHDT and CDR2 YNNKEL (reference sequence). V lost 4 bases to trimming and J lost 0 bases; unmatched junction nucleotides: 11. There are 18 residues in the CDR3. CDR3 residues: CASSPQDPLAGYQETQYF. The DNA for the CDR3 is TGTGCCAGCAGCCCCCAGGACCCACTAGCGGGGTACCAAGAGACCCAGTACTTC.

The chain is built from TRBV10-1 and TRBJ2-5; 8 bases are a match to TRBD2. The CDR3 consists of 16 residues. Germline CDR1 reads WNHNN; CDR2 reads SYGVQD (reference sequence). J lost 5 bases, V lost 4 bases, and 12 bases had no gene match. CDR3 in amino acids: CASSGSETGGPETQYF. The CDR3 bases are TGCGCCAGCAGTGGTTCGGAAACGGGAGGGCCGGAGACCCAGTACTTC.

This chain uses TRBV3-1 (or the pseudogene TRBV3-2) with TRBJ2-1; no definite D call. The CDR3 loop spans 14 amino acids. Trimming stripped 4 bases from V and 4 bases from J, with 11 bases between. Germline CDR1 LGHDT, CDR2 YNNKEL (reference sequence). The CDR3 DNA follows: TGTGCCAGCAGCCTAGTCGCCGGGTACAATGAGCAGTTCTTC. Its translation is CASSLVAGYNEQFF.

V usage is TRBV6-4 and J usage is TRBJ2-2, with D hard to call. CDR1 MRHNA and CDR2 SNTAGT come from the germline V gene. Trimming shortened V by 5 bases and J by 0 bases, and 22 bases separated the two germline ends. The CDR3 sequence is 19 residues long. Here the CDR3 DNA reads TGTGCCAGCAGTAAAACCTCGGCAGGCACGTTCGCGAACACCGGGGAGCTGTTTTTT. This sequence encodes CASSKTSAGTFANTGELFF.

The V call is TRBV24-1, the J call TRBJ2-7, with TRBD1 identical over 10 bases. The ends lost 2 bases at V and 7 bases at J; junction bases unmatched: 10. The CDR3 spans 16 residues. CDR1 KGHDR and CDR2 SFDVKD come from the germline V gene. DNA of the CDR3: TGTGCCACCAGTGATTACCCGGGACAGGGGACGAGTGAGCAGTACTTC. Translated, it gives CATSDYPGQGTSEQYF.

The CDR3 loop reads CASSEDGFGARYTF. CDR3 coding DNA: TGTGCCAGCAGTGAAGATGGGTTTGGGGCACGCTACACCTTC. The chain links TRBV6-1 to TRBJ1-2; weak D call: TRBD1 (5 bases). The CDR3 loop spans 14 amino acids. V lost 1 base and J lost 9, with 15 bases in between. From germline, CDR1 is MNHNS and CDR2 SASEGT.

V usage is TRBV7-3 and J usage is TRBJ2-5; D is possibly TRBD2 (5 bases). Trimming stripped 5 bases from V and 2 bases from J, with 12 bases between. Per the germline V gene, CDR1 is SGHTA and CDR2 is FQGTGA. This CDR3 region has 14 residues. In DNA, the CDR3 is TGTGCCAGCAGCCCGGGCGGGCGGCAAGAGACCCAGTACTTC. This codes for CASSPGGRQETQYF.